This TCR beta chain is from a study of T cells in Graves' hyperthyroidism and ophthalmopathy. Notes on the study in general: Among clonotypes expanded in thyroid above 0.001, most were also found in blood.

This CDR3 is 11 amino acids long. Germline V gene sequence: CDR1 MNHNS, CDR2 SASEGT. The V end lost 3 bases, the J end lost 9 bases, and 8 bases lay between the germline ends. Amplification yielded TCR beta CDR3 regions, with RNA transcripts as the source. RT-PCR in the first round (using the HTBI primer set) targeted the TCR CDR3. TCRdb re-derived calls from the multiplex PCR reads in MiXCR, one entry per CDR3 protein. Of under 400,000 distinct CDR3 sequences detected, over 15% appear once; the ten largest clones hold around 34%. This clonotype was counted between two and nine times. Its matching antigen is unknown. Any patient presenting with uncontrolled infection, other autoimmune disease, pregnancy or lactation was left out. The diagnostic basis comprised clinical symptoms, serum thyroxine and TRAb, thyroid ultrasound and orbital computed tomography.

The sequence was collected from a man aged 25-45 years with Graves' hyperthyroidism. J is TRBJ1-2 and V is TRBV6-1; D not resolved. Source material: blood. The CDR3 spells CASSDAESYTF. The CDR3 DNA reads as TGTGCCAGCAGTGACGCCGAGAGCTACACCTTC.